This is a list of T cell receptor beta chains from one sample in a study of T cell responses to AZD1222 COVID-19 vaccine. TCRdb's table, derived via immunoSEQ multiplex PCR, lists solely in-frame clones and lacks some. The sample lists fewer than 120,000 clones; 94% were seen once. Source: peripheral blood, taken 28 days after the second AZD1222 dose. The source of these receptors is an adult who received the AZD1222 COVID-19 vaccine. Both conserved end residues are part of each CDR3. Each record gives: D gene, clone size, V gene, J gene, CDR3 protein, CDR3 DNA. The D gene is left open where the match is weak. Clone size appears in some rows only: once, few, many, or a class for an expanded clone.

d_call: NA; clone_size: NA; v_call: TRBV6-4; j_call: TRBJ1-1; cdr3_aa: CASSDSIGAEAFF; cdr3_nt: TGTGCCAGCAGTGACTCGATAGGCGCTGAAGCTTTCTTT
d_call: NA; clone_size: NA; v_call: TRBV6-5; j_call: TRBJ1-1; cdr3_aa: CASIRGGENTEAFF; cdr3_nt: TGTGCCAGTATCAGGGGCGGGGAGAACACTGAAGCTTTCTTT
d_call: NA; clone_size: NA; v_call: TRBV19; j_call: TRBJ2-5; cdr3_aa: CASSQLDGHQETQYF; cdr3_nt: TGTGCCAGTAGTCAACTTGACGGACACCAAGAGACCCAGTACTTC
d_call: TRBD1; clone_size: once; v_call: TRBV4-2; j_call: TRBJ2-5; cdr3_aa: CASSQPTGGEETQYF; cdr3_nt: TGTGCCAGCAGCCAGCCAACAGGGGGCGAGGAGACCCAGTACTTC
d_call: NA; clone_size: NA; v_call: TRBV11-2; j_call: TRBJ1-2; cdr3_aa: CASSLSRDAYGYTF; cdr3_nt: TGTGCCAGCAGCTTATCTCGGGACGCTTATGGCTACACCTTC
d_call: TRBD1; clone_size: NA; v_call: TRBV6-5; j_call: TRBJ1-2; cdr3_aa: CASSPDRGHIGYTF; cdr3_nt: TGTGCCAGCAGCCCCGACAGGGGGCACATTGGCTACACCTTC
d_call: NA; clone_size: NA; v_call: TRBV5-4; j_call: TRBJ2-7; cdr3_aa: CASSPTSTQSYEQYF; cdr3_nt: TGTGCCAGCAGCCCCACCTCGACTCAATCCTACGAGCAGTACTTC
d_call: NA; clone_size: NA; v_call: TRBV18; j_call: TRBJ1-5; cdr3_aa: CASSRGGNQPQHF; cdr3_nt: TGTGCCAGCTCGCGGGGGGGAAATCAGCCCCAGCATTTT
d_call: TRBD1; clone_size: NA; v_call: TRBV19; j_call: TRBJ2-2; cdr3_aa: CASTTGANTGELFF; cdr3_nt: TGTGCCAGTACGACAGGGGCGAACACCGGGGAGCTGTTTTTT
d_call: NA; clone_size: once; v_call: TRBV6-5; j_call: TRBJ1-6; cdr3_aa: CASRTDGLASPLHF; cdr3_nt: TGTGCCAGCAGAACAGACGGTCTTGCATCACCCCTCCACTTT
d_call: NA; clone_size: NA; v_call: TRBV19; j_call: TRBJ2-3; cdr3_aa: CASSANPQRTGDTQYF; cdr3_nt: TGTGCCAGTAGTGCAAACCCTCAGAGGACGGGAGATACGCAGTATTTT
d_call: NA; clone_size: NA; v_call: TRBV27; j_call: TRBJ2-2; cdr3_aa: CASSPNKINTGELFF; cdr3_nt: TGTGCCAGCAGTCCGAATAAAATAAACACCGGGGAGCTGTTTTTT
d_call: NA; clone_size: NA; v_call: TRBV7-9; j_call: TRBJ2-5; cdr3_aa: CASSPPDSGTESTQYF; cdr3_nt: TGTGCCAGCAGCCCCCCGGACTCGGGGACCGAGTCGACCCAGTACTTC
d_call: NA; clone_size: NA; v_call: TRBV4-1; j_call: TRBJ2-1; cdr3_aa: CASSQDWASLNEQFF; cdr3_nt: TGCGCCAGCAGCCAAGATTGGGCTAGCCTCAATGAGCAGTTCTTC
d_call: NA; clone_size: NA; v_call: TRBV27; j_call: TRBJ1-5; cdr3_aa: CASSFQGPHQPQHF; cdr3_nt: TGTGCCAGCAGTTTCCAGGGGCCCCATCAGCCCCAGCATTTT
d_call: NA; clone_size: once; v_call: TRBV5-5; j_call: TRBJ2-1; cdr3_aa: CASSAWGLNTYNEQFF; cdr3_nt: TGTGCCAGCAGCGCGTGGGGGCTCAACACCTACAATGAGCAGTTCTTC